This TCR beta chain emerged from a study of cytotoxic CD8 clonotypes in ibrutinib-treated CLL. About the research overall: After a median of 68 months, roughly 15 patients stayed remitted and some twelve progressed; responses had been partial in roughly 25 and complete in 2. Study-wide findings and caveats: Clonality was higher at baseline than in age-matched healthy donors and tracked circulating CD8+ T-cell counts. Rising at ibrutinib response, clonality subsequently fell back toward baseline at progression.

Investigators sourced 1.5 to 2 micrograms of genomic DNA from cryopreserved PBMCs for TCR beta libraries. TCRdb's copy holds only in-frame clones and misses some; the assay was immunoSEQ multiplex PCR. This repertoire shows 150,000 to 200,000 clones, 70% to 85% found once; its top ten account for under 5.5%. CDR3 length equals 16 residues. Germline trimming cut 0 bases from V and 0 bases from J; bases unmatched to any gene: 2. In germline, CDR1 is SGDLS, CDR2 YYNGEE. Worth noting for this clone: Antigen: not known.

The genes are TRBV9 and TRBJ1-5, with 8 bases identical to TRBD1. This TCR derives from a human donor with chronic lymphocytic leukemia. The specimen comprised PBMCs, sampled after 24 months of ibrutinib treatment. Here the CDR3 reads CASSVGDRLSNQPQHF. CDR3 DNA sequence: TGTGCCAGCAGCGTAGGGGACAGGCTTAGCAATCAGCCCCAGCATTTT. Complete variable domain (other parts from reference TRBV9 and TRBJ1-5): DSGVTQTPKHLITATGQRVTLRCSPRSGDLSVYWYQQSLDQGLQFLIQYYNGEERAKGNILERFSAQQFPDLHSELNLSSLELGDSALYFCASSVGDRLSNQPQHFGDGTRLSIL.